This TCR beta chain comes out of a study of blood T cell repertoires in COVID-19. Germline V gene data show CDR1 as SQVTM and CDR2 as ANQGSEA. This CDR3 region has 13 residues. V shed 5 bases and J 5 bases; nucleotides not matched to a gene: 6. The assay was immunoSEQ multiplex PCR, and TCRdb's table has in-frame clones only and misses some. This table has about 670,000 clones, more than 80% appearing once. The clonotype comes from a woman younger than 30 with acute or convalescent COVID-19. V gene TRBV29-1 combines with J gene TRBJ1-2; 9 nucleotides match TRBD1. Sample: peripheral blood. The CDR3 DNA is TGCAGCGTTTCACAGGGGGCTGAGTATGGCTACACCTTC. This translates into CSVSQGAEYGYTF.